This T cell receptor (beta chain) was sequenced for a study of cytomegalovirus exposure and HLA in healthy donors (dated by TCRdb to 2016 to 2017). Notes on the research overall: An earlier analysis of some 500 of the donors reported more than 250 Gb of sequence data and about 100 million unique TCR beta sequences from about 200 million T cells. An early release covering roughly 580 HLA-typed donors comprised 250 to 350 gigabases of sequencing data and roughly 85 million unique TCR sequences. Of the approximately 400 genotyped donors, less than 85% were placed in the genetic ancestry cluster associated with self-reported Caucasian donors. The study aimed to test whether cataloging public T cell receptors could reveal signatures of past pathogen exposure. The study used immunosequencing to profile the T cell repertoires of 666 subjects and linked those repertoires to cytomegalovirus serostatus. In addition to the first cohort of about 650 subjects, a separate validation cohort of 120 different subjects was used. High-throughput TCR immunosequencing, statistical association of individual TCRs with disease status, and machine learning were combined to predict cytomegalovirus infection status. To study patterns of TCR occurrence, a later analysis re-analyzed previously published TCR beta repertoires from around 670 donors and added high-resolution HLA genotyping. In the later analysis, no new phenotypic data were used to find candidate immune exposures; instead, reliance was placed on TCR beta sequences and their occurrence across donors. To decide whether each TCR beta V gene segment behaved as functional or pseudogenic, an earlier analysis of some 580 of the donors relied on high-throughput TCR beta sequencing. Donor age, sex, ethnicity and CMV serostatus were compiled alongside the repertoire data. Genome-wide SNP genotypes for about 60% of the 666 donors were used in a later genetic analysis, which treated that subset as a discovery cohort. Every discovery cohort repertoire had been produced on one sequencing platform. HLA typing included class I and class II loci at four-digit resolution. Typing coverage varied by locus: 629-630 donors for A, B, C, DRB1 and DQB1; around 560 for DQA1; about 570 for DPA1; approximately 490 for DPB1. Roughly five DR-DQ haplotypes were treated as single units for association and clustering because of strong linkage in the cohort. Among about 400 genotyped donors of the cohort, an average of roughly 230,000 unique TCR beta nucleotide sequences was sequenced per donor, of which approximately 19% were non-productive.

General findings and caveats noted by the study authors: HLA typing was unavailable for some donors at each locus, so association tests used only the typed subset. In both the original and validation cohorts, the classifier was reported to diagnose cytomegalovirus status with high specificity and sensitivity. Some IMGT-functional V segments, including TRBV6-2 and TRBV6-3, could not be distinguished by the 87-base-pair reads and were therefore excluded. The cohort was sequenced for TCR beta chains only, and without alpha or paired-chain data the features that could be detected were limited. It was suggested by the authors that the approach could potentially be generalized to other disease states and immunological phenotypes. At a false discovery rate of 0.05, a later analysis linked some 17,000 TCR beta sequences to specific HLA alleles. In a later analysis, most CMV-associated TCR beta chains were found to appear HLA-restricted, with HLA associations seemingly driven largely by CMV exposure. The only immune exposure information available for the cohort was CMV serostatus. In a later analysis, HLA-associated TCR beta chains showed more clonal expansion and lower generation probabilities than non-associated chains that were equally common. In a later genetic analysis, fewer N-insertions in productive TCRs were reported among donors in an Asian-associated ancestry cluster than the approximately 670-donor mean. In an earlier analysis of some 540 of the donors, most TCR beta V segments appeared in productive rearrangements about 90% or about 30% of the time, broadly matching IMGT annotations. Most TCR sequences were observed very rarely across donors, whereas some public TCRs were present in many individuals. When HLA alleles, especially DR and DQ, strongly co-occurred, TCR associations were difficult to assign to individual alleles. Because counts were too low, about 18 rarely observed V segments, including chromosome 9 orphons, were excluded from the earlier analysis of 587 of the donors. Linkage disequilibrium might explain the correlated functional status among segregating V segments, but an unknown experimental factor could not be ruled out. Sequencing depth was assumed to be roughly uniform across donors in the presence/absence analyses, though that assumption may not hold. In vitro tests confirmed that a few of the cytomegalovirus-associated TCR beta chains recognize cytomegalovirus antigens. In a later analysis, several top co-occurrence clusters were reported to appear linked to parvovirus B19, influenza, CMV and Epstein-Barr virus. An association between a missense DCLRE1C variant and V-gene and J-gene trimming of TCR beta chains was found in a later genetic analysis and replicated in an independent cohort. A further reported finding was that TCR beta sequences accurately predicted the HLA-A and HLA-B alleles for most subjects in the first cohort. A group of highly shared sequence variants was considered likely to be a technical artifact of the sequencing pipeline. A later analysis found that TCR association rates varied across HLA loci, with DRB1 alleles showing the most associated TCRs and HLA-C alleles the fewest. The study gave a list of 150 to 200 TCR beta chains associated with cytomegalovirus.

This clone appeared a few times. No antigen is known for it. The sample holds no much larger clone one base away, and base qualities are not on file. In total, 600 or so healthy bone marrow donors made up the cohort. At the time of sampling, every cohort member was nominally healthy, though immune exposures that went unrecorded were likely present. The donor was CMV seronegative and belonged to the group of around 400 seronegative cohort members. A peripheral blood sample was provided by each donor, and peripheral blood mononuclear cells were used for TCR beta sequencing. The Qiagen DNeasy Blood Extraction Kit was used to extract genomic DNA from the blood cell samples. Here V drops 2 bases and J drops 6 bases, and the junction holds 4 bases not matched to any gene. CDR3 length: 14 amino acids, cysteine to phenylalanine. The only DNA kept is the CDR3, 42 bases in frame from the first base. The CDR1 and CDR2 encoded by the germline V gene (reference sequence) are GTSNPN and SVGIG.

The library was obtained by the immunoSEQ multiplex PCR assay. A mixture of 60 forward primers for TCR Vbeta segments and 13 reverse primers for TCR Jbeta segments was used in the multiplex PCR. A multiplex PCR assay on genomic DNA amplified the CDR3 region of rearranged TCR beta genes. The amplified TCR beta libraries were sequenced on the Illumina HiSeq System as 87-base-pair reads. Per the original workflow: Across the 600 to 700 repertoires, a later analysis counted tens of millions of unique TCR beta chains, 9 million to 14 million of which were shared by at least two donors. To remove PCR and sequencing errors, raw reads were error-corrected and collapsed into unique sequences using a nearest-neighbor algorithm that merged closely related sequences. V, D and J gene segments were assigned by aligning CDR3 sequences to IMGT reference sequences. For a sequence to be retained, a match of at least six nucleotides to both a V gene segment and a J gene segment was required. Rearrangements were called productive when the CDR3 lacked stop codons and stayed in frame with V and J; all others were non-productive. Following IMGT convention, CDR3 was defined as the stretch from the second conserved V-encoded cysteine up to the conserved J-encoded phenylalanine. The earlier analysis of about 570 of the donors excluded any sequence lacking an unambiguous match to a single V gene segment. An earlier analysis of 550 to 650 of the donors classified V segments as functional when productive rearrangements were above 56.7% and as segregating when the standard deviation between donors was above 5%. A statistical classification framework was built to diagnose cytomegalovirus status from the catalog of TCR beta chain sequences. V and J gene assignment, in a later analysis, came from comparing TCR nucleotide sequences with IMGT/GENE-DB human TR gene sequences. A later analysis assigned CDR3 sequences and most-parsimonious VDJ recombination scenarios with the TCRdist pipeline. In a later analysis, each TCR beta chain was defined by its CDR3 amino acid sequence together with its V-gene family, and reads without a unique V-gene family were excluded. To address suspected cross-contamination and a sequencing artifact, a later analysis removed approximately 600 highly shared, low-generation-probability nucleotide sequences. For each public chain, a later analysis derived a clonal expansion index from normalized ranks of inferred template counts within each repertoire. Generation probabilities in a later analysis came from a VDJ recombination model fitted to out-of-frame rearrangements, and those results were checked against IGoR. Hypergeometric tests were used in a later analysis to score TCR-TCR, TCR-HLA and TCR-CMV co-occurrence, with a repertoire-size bias correction applied to the TCR pairs. In a later analysis, false discovery rates were estimated by permuting HLA or CMV assignments 20 times. In a later analysis, co-occurring TCRs were grouped using DBSCAN, with TCRdist sequence similarity added in when clustering inside HLA-allele-positive subsets. Repertoires with fewer than 30,000 or more than 120,000 public chains were left out of co-occurrence clustering, as were about five repertoires with anomalous nucleotide sharing. In its TCRdb copy, this immuneACCESS table keeps in-frame sequences only and misses some clones. Where compared with another copy, unresolved V genes explain less than half of these, and the others have no known cause. For V, J and clone size, that table is used; D and trimming come from the DNA. The sample table records approximately 150,000 clones; more than 80% of these occur just once. Under 5% of the sample is in the top ten clones.

The receptor was isolated from a man younger than 30 in good health and CMV-seronegative. Sequencing was done on a sample of PBMCs. The V and J segments used are TRBV30 and TRBJ1-5, with 10 bases matching TRBD1. The nucleotides are TGTGCCTGGAGTTTGGGACAGGGGCCTCAGCCCCAGCATTTT. It is translated as CAWSLGQGPQPQHF.